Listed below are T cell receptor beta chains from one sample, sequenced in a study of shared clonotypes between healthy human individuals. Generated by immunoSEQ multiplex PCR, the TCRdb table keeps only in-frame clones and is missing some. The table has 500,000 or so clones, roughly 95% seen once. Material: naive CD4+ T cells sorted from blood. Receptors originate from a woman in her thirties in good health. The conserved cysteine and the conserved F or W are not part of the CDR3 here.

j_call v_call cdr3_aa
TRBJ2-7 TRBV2 ASSEGRARRDEQY
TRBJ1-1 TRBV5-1 ASSHFLGETSTEAF
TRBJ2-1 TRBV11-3 ASSSQGPSSHEQF
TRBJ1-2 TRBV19 ASSPRNRYGYT
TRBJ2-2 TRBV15 ATSTGENTGELF
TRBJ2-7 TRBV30 AWASGSPYEQY
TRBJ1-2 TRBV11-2 ASSLRGPNYGYT
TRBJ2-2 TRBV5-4 ASSFDSGELF
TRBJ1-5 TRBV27 ASKEGASYQPQH
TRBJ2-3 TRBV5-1 ASSQGLADLTDTQY
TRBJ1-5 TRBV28 ASSLKGGPQH
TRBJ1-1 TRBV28 ASSWTGPKNTEAF
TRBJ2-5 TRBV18 ASSQAGPQETQY
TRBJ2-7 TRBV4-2 ASSQDPGLAEQY
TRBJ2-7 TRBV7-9 ASSSLTVLSSYEQY
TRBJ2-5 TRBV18 ASSPLSETQY
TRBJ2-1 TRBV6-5 ASSRDRGTYNEQF